What follows are 30 T cell receptor beta chains derived from one specimen sequenced in a study of cytomegalovirus exposure and HLA in healthy donors. PCR employed 60 Vbeta and 13 Jbeta primers. Some clones are missing from TCRdb's copy, which holds only in-frame ones; the method was immunoSEQ multiplex PCR. The sample has some 92,000 clones; around 80% are singletons. Sequenced input: PBMCs. The receptors come from a man younger than 30 in good health and CMV-seropositive.

This chain links TRBV5-1 with TRBJ2-7; 7 positions agree with TRBD1. V dropped 4 bases and J dropped 3; count of bases not matched to a gene: 16. CDR3 length equals 17 residues. Germline V gene sequence: CDR1 SGHRS, CDR2 YFSETQ. In DNA, the CDR3 is TGCGCCAGCAGCCTCGACAGGGCGAGGAATTGGGGCTACGAGCAGTACTTC. Translated: CASSLDRARNWGYEQYF.

The chain couples TRBV7-8 to TRBJ2-6, with 9 nucleotides matching TRBD1. V lost 1 base and J lost 1; bases outside the gene matches: 8. The length of the CDR3 is 19 residues. CDR1 and CDR2 (germline): SGHVS, FQNEAQ. The CDR3 DNA reads TGTGCCAGCAGCTTAGAGGACAGGGGAATTAGGTCTGGGGCCAACGTCCTGACTTTC. This gives the protein CASSLEDRGIRSGANVLTF. Full variable domain (rest looked up from reference TRBV7-8 and TRBJ2-6): GAGVSQSPRYKVAKRGQDVALRCDPISGHVSLFWYQQALGQGPEFLTYFQNEAQLDKSGLPSDRFFAERPEGSVSTLKIQRTQQEDSAVYLCASSLEDRGIRSGANVLTFGAGSRLTVL.

The chain joins TRBV28 to TRBJ1-2; tentative D call: TRBD1 (5 bases). Germline V gene sequence: CDR1 MDHEN, CDR2 SYDVKM. This CDR3 is 12 amino acids long. V dropped 7 bases and J dropped 7 bases, with 13 bases sitting between them. CDR3 amino acids: CASNPRGSGYTF. CDR3 coding DNA: TGTGCCAGCAACCCGCGGGGCTCTGGCTACACCTTC.

The gene calls are TRBV5-4 and TRBJ1-6; D is perhaps TRBD1 (5 bases). This CDR3 region has 16 residues. From germline, CDR1 is SGHNT and CDR2 YYREEE (reference sequence). Trimming pared 4 bases from V and 5 bases from J, leaving 16 bases between. The CDR3 DNA follows: TGTGCCAGCAGCAAATCGACAGAGCCAGATAATTCACCCCTCCACTTT. Amino acids: CASSKSTEPDNSPLHF.

This chain connects TRBV11-2 to TRBJ2-1; D is uncertain. The V end was cut by 4 bases, the J end by 7 bases, with 11 bases between. Germline V gene lookup returns CDR1 SGHAT and CDR2 FQNNGV. The CDR3 runs to 13 residues. DNA of the CDR3: TGTGCCAGCAGCTCCCCCCGTGAGAATGAGCAGTTCTTC. It translates to CASSSPRENEQFF.

CDR3 DNA sequence: TGTGCCAGCAGCTTAGGGGACAGAATGAACACTGAAGCTTTCTTT. Its protein is CASSLGDRMNTEAFF. J is TRBJ1-1 and V is TRBV7-9; 7 positions match TRBD1. Trimming removed 1 base from V and 0 bases from J; junction bases left unmatched: 2. Germline CDR1 is SEHNR and CDR2 is FQNEAQ (reference sequence). This CDR3 is built from 15 residues.

This sequence joins TRBV2 and TRBJ2-3, with 7 bases fitting TRBD2. Germline V CDR1 and CDR2: SNHLY, FYNNEI. V was clipped by 7 bases and J by 0 bases; unmatched bases: 7. The CDR3 loop spans 15 amino acids. This CDR3 reads CASTPRGDSTDTQYF. CDR3 coding DNA: TGTGCCAGCACCCCACGGGGGGATAGCACAGATACGCAGTATTTT.

The chain has TRBV7-2 and TRBJ1-6; 11 bases line up with TRBD1. The CDR3 extends over 15 amino acids. Germline CDR1 SGHTA, CDR2 FQGNSA. V dropped 4 bases and J dropped 9; count of bases not matched to a gene: 5. The CDR3 nucleotides read TGTGCCAGCAGCTCGGGACAGGGGGAGAGTTCACCCCTCCACTTT. This sequence encodes CASSSGQGESSPLHF.

The V gene is TRBV30, the J gene TRBJ1-2; a weak D match, TRBD1 (6 bases). Germline V gives CDR1 GTSNPN, CDR2 SVGIG (reference sequence). Trimming pared 4 bases from V and 6 bases from J, leaving 12 bases between. This CDR3 has 12 amino acids. CDR3 bases: TGTGCCTGGAACATACAGGGAAATGGCTACACCTTC. Translated: CAWNIQGNGYTF.

The chain recombines TRBV28 with TRBJ2-5; D possibly corresponds to TRBD1 (6 bases). The CDR3 loop spans 14 amino acids. The V gene lost 5 bases and the J gene lost 2 bases, with 12 bases spanning the gap. Germline lookup yields CDR1 MDHEN and CDR2 SYDVKM. Written as DNA, the CDR3 is TGTGCCAGCAGTCGGAGTCAGGGGCAAGAGACCCAGTACTTC. Translating gives CASSRSQGQETQYF.

This clone was picked up a small number of times. The chain employs TRBV15 and TRBJ1-5; D remains ambiguous. Germline-derived CDR1 and CDR2 are LNHNV and YYDKDF (reference sequence). This CDR3 comprises 13 residues. V was pared by 2 bases and J by 7 bases, with 9 bases between. In DNA form, the CDR3 reads TGTGCCACCAGCAGACCCGGGATCCAGCCCCAGCATTTT. Translating it yields CATSRPGIQPQHF.

The chain recombines TRBV5-4 with TRBJ2-3; D perhaps matches TRBD1 (6 bases). V was shortened by 4 bases and J by 10 bases, with 13 bases between the two germline ends. Per the germline V gene, CDR1 is SGHNT and CDR2 is YYREEE (reference sequence). The CDR3 is made up of 12 amino acids. The DNA for the CDR3 is TGTGCCAGCAGCGAGGACAGCTTAGCGCAGTATTTT. Protein product: CASSEDSLAQYF.

CDR3 residues: CASSEALGVTGQPQHF. The CDR3 region has the DNA TGTGCCAGCAGTGAAGCGCTTGGAGTCACCGGTCAGCCCCAGCATTTT. The chain is built from TRBV2 and TRBJ1-5; D unclear. V gave up 0 bases and J gave up 6 bases, with 15 bases separating them. Germline V gene data show CDR1 as SNHLY and CDR2 as FYNNEI. The CDR3 has 16 amino acids.

The rearrangement links TRBV15 to TRBJ1-1; 7 nucleotides line up with TRBD1. CDR1 LNHNV and CDR2 YYDKDF come from the germline V gene (reference sequence). The CDR3 has 15 residues. Trimming removed 8 bases from V and 0 bases from J; junction bases left unmatched: 9. The CDR3 loop is CATEDRWQLNTEAFF. The CDR3 DNA reads TGTGCCACCGAGGACAGGTGGCAGTTGAACACTGAAGCTTTCTTT.

The chain couples TRBV13 to TRBJ2-1; TRBD2 agrees at 13 bases. After removal of 3 bases from V and 7 bases from J, the junction contained 6 bases not matched to a gene. CDR1 is PRHDT and CDR2 is FYEKMQ in the germline V gene (reference sequence). CDR3 length: 16 amino acids. The CDR3, as DNA: TGTGCCAGCAGCTTTTTTAAACTAGCGGGGGGGAATGAGCAGTTCTTC. Translation gives CASSFFKLAGGNEQFF.

The gene calls are TRBV4-2 and TRBJ2-3; 13 nucleotides match TRBD2. CDR1 and CDR2 from the germline V gene are LGHNA and YNFKEQ. The CDR3 length is 17 residues. The junction had 6 bases not matched to a gene; V was cut back by 1 base and J by 5 bases. Here the CDR3 DNA reads TGTGCCAGCAGCCAAGCTCGCGGACTAGCGGGGGTAGATACGCAGTATTTT. Amino acid sequence: CASSQARGLAGVDTQYF.

The genes are TRBV5-1 and TRBJ1-4; 10 positions match TRBD1. The CDR3 covers 14 residues. Trimming at V came to 4 bases and at J to 10 bases, leaving 7 bases not matched to a gene. Germline loops: CDR1 SGHRS, CDR2 YFSETQ. CDR3 DNA sequence: TGCGCCAGCAGCAGGACAGGGGGAGAGGGAAAACTGTTTTTT. Protein sequence: CASSRTGGEGKLFF.

The chain carries TRBV5-4 and TRBJ2-3, with 7 bases identical to TRBD2. Germline V gene lookup returns CDR1 SGHNT and CDR2 YYREEE (reference sequence). CDR3 length equals 12 residues. The J segment lost 14 bases and the V segment lost 4 bases, leaving 10 bases of the junction unmatched. CDR3 loop: CASSLAGGGRYF. CDR3 coding DNA: TGTGCCAGCAGCCTCGCGGGCGGGGGTCGGTATTTT.

The J gene is TRBJ2-3, the V gene TRBV19; a possible D gene is TRBD1 (7 bases). Germline CDR1 LNHDA, CDR2 SQIVND (reference sequence). Trimming took off 4 bases at V and 3 bases at J, with 11 bases between the two ends. The CDR3 length is 14 residues. CDR3 nucleotide sequence: TGTGCCAGTAGTACCCAGGGGGGTACAGATACGCAGTATTTT. Protein sequence: CASSTQGGTDTQYF. Supplemented by reference TRBV19 and TRBJ2-3, the full variable domain reads DGGITQSPKYLFRKEGQNVTLSCEQNLNHDAMYWYRQDPGQGLRLIYYSQIVNDFQKGDIAEGYSVSREKKESFPLTVTSAQKNPTAFYLCASSTQGGTDTQYFGPGTRLTVL.

J is TRBJ2-4 and V is TRBV4-1, with 8 nucleotides matching TRBD1. The CDR3 has 15 amino acids. After removal of 0 bases from V and 13 bases from J, the junction contained 11 bases not matched to a gene. Germline CDR1 MGHRA, CDR2 YSYEKL. In nucleotides, the CDR3 is TGCGCCAGCAGCCAAGACCTGGGAGGACAGGGTCCCCAGTACTTC. As protein: CASSQDLGGQGPQYF.

V usage is TRBV27 and J usage is TRBJ2-1; 11 nucleotides agree with TRBD2. Germline V gene data show CDR1 as MNHEY and CDR2 as SMNVEV (reference sequence). Trimming took 5 bases from V and 7 from J; bases not matched to a gene: 13. The CDR3 has 17 residues. The CDR3 sequence is CASSPRQLAGASNEQFF. CDR3 DNA: TGTGCCAGCAGTCCGAGGCAACTAGCGGGGGCAAGTAATGAGCAGTTCTTC.

This clone was observed once. The genes are TRBV28 and TRBJ2-5; no firm D call. V gave up 2 bases and J gave up 4 bases, with 11 bases separating them. This CDR3 has 14 amino acids. Germline V CDR1 and CDR2: MDHEN, SYDVKM. CDR3 in DNA: TGTGCCAGCAGTTTAAACCCCCTGCGAGAGACCCAGTACTTC. This codes for CASSLNPLRETQYF.

The chain has TRBV2 and TRBJ1-1; tentatively, D is TRBD1 (6 bases). Trimming shortened V by 3 bases and J by 5 bases, and 16 bases separated the two germline ends. The CDR3 is made up of 15 amino acids. Germline lookup yields CDR1 SNHLY and CDR2 FYNNEI. The CDR3 sequence: CASSEKLQGVTEAFF. The CDR3 DNA reads as TGTGCCAGCAGTGAGAAGTTACAGGGTGTAACTGAAGCTTTCTTT.

The DNA for the CDR3 is TGTGCCAGCAGCTTCCGGGTGGGGCTCCACAATGAGCAGTTCTTC. Translated: CASSFRVGLHNEQFF. The chain employs TRBV7-9 and TRBJ2-1, with TRBD1 as a possible D gene (5 bases). This CDR3 is built from 15 residues. Trimming cost V 3 bases and J 5 bases, with 14 bases left between them. Germline V lookup: CDR1 SEHNR, CDR2 FQNEAQ (reference sequence).

V gene TRBV5-4 combines with J gene TRBJ2-2; the D gene is possibly TRBD2 (6 bases). The length of the CDR3 is 16 residues. The V end lost 7 bases, the J end lost 5 bases, and 21 bases lay between the germline ends. Germline CDR1 reads SGHNT; CDR2 reads YYREEE (reference sequence). Here the CDR3 DNA reads TGTGCCAGCGCCAGAACTCTGGGACTGGGAACCGGGGAGCTGTTTTTT. Encoded protein: CASARTLGLGTGELFF.

This clone was detected only a few times. J is TRBJ1-4 and V is TRBV27; D gene unclear. CDR3 length equals 15 residues. Trimming cost V 5 bases and J 8 bases, with 18 bases left between them. CDR1 and CDR2 from the germline V gene are MNHEY and SMNVEV (reference sequence). CDR3 protein: CASSPGRFRGEKLFF. The DNA of the CDR3 is TGTGCCAGCAGTCCCGGGAGGTTCCGTGGGGAAAAACTGTTTTTT.

The chain carries TRBV5-1 and TRBJ1-1; 7 bases are a match to TRBD1. V shed 6 bases, J shed 1 base, and the junction held 6 bases outside the gene matches. This CDR3 contains 14 residues. Per the germline V gene, CDR1 is SGHRS and CDR2 is YFSETQ. The CDR3 DNA is TGCGCCAGCACCCTGGACAGGACGAACACTGAAGCTTTCTTT. The encoded protein is CASTLDRTNTEAFF.

The chain joins TRBV10-3 to TRBJ2-3; tentative D call: TRBD1 (6 bases). Trimming cost V 0 bases and J 6 bases, with 16 bases left between them. This CDR3 has 16 residues. The germline V gene has CDR1 ENHRY and CDR2 SYGVKD. Written as DNA, the CDR3 is TGTGCCATCAGTGAGTCTTTAGGGGGAGTTGTGGATACGCAGTATTTT. Translation: CAISESLGGVVDTQYF.

The V and J genes are TRBV5-6 and TRBJ2-6; TRBD1 matches 7 bases. The V segment lost 4 bases and the J segment 0 bases; nucleotides outside the gene matches: 4. This CDR3 is 16 amino acids long. Germline V gene lookup returns CDR1 SGHDT and CDR2 YYEEEE. The CDR3 coding sequence is TGTGCCAGCAGCGACAGGGATTACTCTGGGGCCAACGTCCTGACTTTC. Its translation is CASSDRDYSGANVLTF.

This clone has only a few counts. V gene TRBV7-2 combines with J gene TRBJ2-4; tentatively, D is TRBD1 (5 bases). Trimming pared 5 bases from V and 0 bases from J, leaving 14 bases between. Germline assignment: CDR1 SGHTA and CDR2 FQGNSA. There are 16 residues in the CDR3. The CDR3 reads CASSPGLLLAKNIQYF. CDR3 DNA sequence: TGTGCCAGCAGCCCAGGGCTATTACTAGCCAAAAACATTCAGTACTTC.